The 17 T cell receptor beta chains in this list originate from one sample, sequenced in a study of T cell responses to AZD1222 COVID-19 vaccine (dated by TCRdb to the early 2020s). Receptors were amplified or captured by the immunoSEQ multiplex PCR assay. The table comes from immuneACCESS by way of TCRdb, which keeps in-frame sequences with V and J called. Part of the clones is missing from these tables; in studies checked, under half for an unresolved V gene and the rest for unknown reasons. Across this sample there are 100,000 to 150,000 clones, with less than 95% seen only once. The ten largest clones add up to 6% to 7.5% of the sample. The meaning of the sample's time point label: baseline before first vaccination. The sequences come from peripheral blood, collected on day 0 of AZD1222 vaccination. The source is an adult in good health.

This chain joins TRBV5-1 and TRBJ1-2; tentative D call: TRBD1 (5 bases). The CDR3 runs to 16 residues. Germline lookup yields CDR1 SGHRS and CDR2 YFSETQ. V shed 4 bases and J shed 7 bases, with 23 bases lying between them. The CDR3, as DNA: TGCGCCAGCAGCCTAACCAGGGTAGGGGATTCCGGTGGCTACACCTTC. Translating gives CASSLTRVGDSGGYTF.

This chain connects TRBV29-1 to TRBJ2-7, with 10 bases that match TRBD1. The CDR3 consists of 13 residues. Germline trimming cut 4 bases from V and 1 base from J; bases unmatched to any gene: 1. CDR1 and CDR2 from the germline V gene are SQVTM and ANQGSEA. CDR3 in DNA: TGCAGCGTTGGGACAGGGGGTTCCTACGAGCAGTACTTC. The encoded protein is CSVGTGGSYEQYF.

The rearrangement links TRBV2 to TRBJ1-4; TRBD1 agrees at 7 bases. V lost 6 bases and J lost 10; bases outside the gene matches: 11. The CDR3 runs 14 residues. Germline V gene lookup returns CDR1 SNHLY and CDR2 FYNNEI. CDR3 loop: CASREQGSSGKLFF. CDR3 in DNA: TGTGCCAGCAGAGAACAGGGGTCTTCAGGAAAACTGTTTTTT.

The rearrangement uses TRBV28 and TRBJ1-1; the D is unclear. Trimming removed 4 bases at V and 3 bases at J, with 12 bases between. The CDR3 has 14 residues. Germline CDR1 and CDR2: MDHEN and SYDVKM. The CDR3 coding sequence is TGTGCCAGCAGTTATGTAGGCCGGGACACTGAAGCTTTCTTT. Residues: CASSYVGRDTEAFF.

This chain connects TRBV7-2 to TRBJ2-2; 9 bases are a match to TRBD2. Germline CDR1 and CDR2: SGHTA and FQGNSA. Trimming cost V 5 bases and J 5 bases; bases outside gene matches: 6. This CDR3 has 15 residues. The CDR3 loop is CASSPRGGRTGELFF. DNA of the CDR3: TGTGCCAGCAGCCCGCGGGGGGGCCGAACCGGGGAGCTGTTTTTT.

The CDR3 region has the DNA TGTGCCAGCATCTCATGGGACGATTCTAACTATGGCTACACCTTC. This translates into CASISWDDSNYGYTF. This rearrangement joins TRBV6-5 to TRBJ1-2; a possible D gene is TRBD1 (5 bases). CDR3 length: 15 residues. Germline-derived CDR1 and CDR2 are MNHEY and SVGAGI. V was shortened by 7 bases and J by 0 bases, with 15 bases between the two germline ends.

The CDR3 nucleotides read TGTGCCAGCAGTTACTCGGGGGGGAGAGAGACCCAGTACTTC. Translated: CASSYSGGRETQYF. This chain links TRBV6-5 with TRBJ2-5, with TRBD2 matching over 7 bases. Germline V gene data show CDR1 as MNHEY and CDR2 as SVGAGI. The CDR3 sequence is 14 residues long. V lost 0 bases and J lost 4; bases outside the gene matches: 2.

The chain joins TRBV15 to TRBJ2-3; 12 positions match TRBD2. The CDR3 has 16 residues. Germline lookup yields CDR1 LNHNV and CDR2 YYDKDF (reference sequence). V was clipped by 8 bases and J by 0 bases; unmatched bases: 6. The CDR3 sequence: CATRTSGASSTDTQYF. In nucleotides, the CDR3 is TGTGCCACCCGGACTAGCGGGGCTTCTAGCACAGATACGCAGTATTTT.

V gene TRBV6-2 or TRBV6-3 combines with J gene TRBJ2-7; D is unclear. The germline gives CDR1 MNHEY, CDR2 SVGEGT. V was pared by 5 bases and J by 5 bases, with 7 bases between. The CDR3 consists of 11 residues. For the CDR3, the DNA is TGTGCCAGCAGTCTCGGCGACGAGCAGTACTTC. It is translated as CASSLGDEQYF.

This chain uses TRBV10-1 with TRBJ1-1; perhaps TRBD1 as D (5 bases). The CDR3 covers 13 residues. Germline values: CDR1 WNHNN, CDR2 SYGVQD (reference sequence). Trimming removed 4 bases at V and 11 bases at J, with 17 bases between. The DNA of the CDR3 is TGCGCCAGCAGTGCGACCCTACAGGCGGTGGCTTTCTTT. It is translated as CASSATLQAVAFF.

This clone was recorded a few times. The genes are TRBV29-1 and TRBJ2-1, with a weak D call TRBD2 (6 bases). The V gene's germline CDR1 is SQVTM and CDR2 ANQGSEA. V lost 4 bases, J lost 0 bases, and 13 bases lay in between. This CDR3 contains 15 residues. This chain's CDR3 is CSVGILAHSYNEQFF. The CDR3 DNA follows: TGCAGCGTTGGCATCCTAGCGCACTCCTACAATGAGCAGTTCTTC.

The chain is built from TRBV28 and TRBJ1-6; no reliable D call. Germline V gene sequence: CDR1 MDHEN, CDR2 SYDVKM. The V end was cut by 3 bases, the J end by 0 bases, with 21 bases between. The CDR3 totals 20 residues. The chain's CDR3 is CASSLLETIQRSSYNSPLHF. In DNA form, the CDR3 reads TGTGCCAGCAGTTTGCTGGAGACAATCCAGAGGAGCTCCTATAATTCACCCCTCCACTTT.

This clone occurred once. V usage is TRBV19 and J usage is TRBJ2-5, with a tentative D call TRBD2 (6 bases). V was trimmed by 7 bases and J by 0 bases, leaving 15 bases between them. This CDR3 has 15 residues. Germline values: CDR1 LNHDA, CDR2 SQIVND (reference sequence). CDR3 coding DNA: TGTGCCAGTACTCGGGCGGGGCTGTACCAAGAGACCCAGTACTTC. Translation gives CASTRAGLYQETQYF.

The chain recombines TRBV27 with TRBJ2-1; D not resolved. Germline CDR1 is MNHEY and CDR2 is SMNVEV (reference sequence). CDR3 length: 15 residues. Trimming removed 6 bases at V and 0 bases at J, with 12 bases between. The chain's CDR3 is CASSLLPSSYNEQFF. The CDR3 DNA is TGTGCCAGCAGCCTACTACCTTCCTCCTACAATGAGCAGTTCTTC.

CDR3 residues: CASSPDRGWTEAFF. The CDR3 bases are TGTGCCAGCAGCCCGGACAGGGGATGGACTGAAGCTTTCTTT. The chain joins TRBV27 to TRBJ1-1; TRBD1 matches at 9 bases. Per the germline V gene, CDR1 is MNHEY and CDR2 is SMNVEV (reference sequence). This CDR3 region has 14 residues. V gave up 6 bases and J gave up 5 bases; unmatched junction bases: 7.

This clone showed up just once. A junction boundary mismatches the germline segment, possibly from a read error. The V call is TRBV5-1, the J call TRBJ1-2; D remains unclear. Germline CDR1 SGHRS, CDR2 YFSETQ. The CDR3 sequence is 9 residues long. The CDR3 loop reads CASSPAPLF. As DNA, the CDR3 is TGCGCCAGCAGCCCCGCACCCCTCTTC.

The chain couples TRBV30 to TRBJ1-3; D unresolved. The germline V and J ends were trimmed by 3 bases and 0 bases, with 12 bases remaining between them. The CDR3 is 15 residues long. In germline, CDR1 is GTSNPN, CDR2 SVGIG (reference sequence). Written as DNA, the CDR3 is TGTGCCTGGAGCCCCTTTAGAAACTCTGGAAACACCATATATTTT. It translates to CAWSPFRNSGNTIYF.